Listed below are T cell receptor beta chains from one sample, sequenced in a study of cytomegalovirus exposure and HLA in healthy donors. Method: immunoSEQ multiplex PCR; TCRdb's copy keeps in-frame clones and lacks some. The sample lists more than 150,000 clones, about 90% seen once, with less than 0.3% in the top ten. The sequenced sample consisted of PBMCs. Source of these receptors: a girl under three years old in good health and CMV-seronegative. Each CDR3 is given with its conserved first and last residue. A D gene is named only where the DNA matches it firmly. The size of a clone is reported for some rows only, either as once, few or many, or as a class for expanded clones.

TRBV21-1	21	.	.	TRBJ2-4	CASSKATWSGTDRGAKNIQYF	TGTGCCAGCAGCAAAGCGACTTGGTCCGGGACAGACCGTGGGGCCAAAAACATTCAGTACTTC
TRBV7-9	16	.	.	TRBJ2-7	CSSSKRGGQGRYEQYF	TGTTCCAGCAGCAAAAGGGGGGGCCAGGGACGTTACGAGCAGTACTTC
TRBV7-9	16	.	.	TRBJ2-4	CASSLFTGVAKNIQYF	TGTGCCAGCAGCTTATTTACGGGAGTAGCCAAAAACATTCAGTACTTC
TRBV19	11	.	TRBD1	TRBJ2-1	CASSIGGTGFF	TGTGCCAGTAGTATAGGCGGGACAGGGTTCTTC
TRBV7-2	14	.	TRBD1	TRBJ1-2	CASIPQGLVYGYTF	TGTGCCAGCATCCCACAGGGGCTCGTCTATGGCTACACCTTC
TRBV5-5	14	.	.	TRBJ2-3	CASSETTTPGTQYF	TGTGCCAGCAGCGAGACTACAACACCTGGCACGCAGTATTTT
TRBV4-2	15	.	.	TRBJ1-5	CASSQQGASNQPQHF	TGTGCCAGCAGCCAACAAGGGGCGAGCAATCAGCCCCAGCATTTT
TRBV30	13	.	TRBD1	TRBJ1-5	CAWAPQGNQPQHF	TGTGCCTGGGCCCCACAGGGGAATCAGCCCCAGCATTTT
TRBV21-1	19	once	.	TRBJ2-7	CASSQTWDRRPPEDYEQYF	TGTGCCAGCAGCCAAACGTGGGACAGGAGACCACCCGAGGATTACGAGCAGTACTTC
TRBV27	20	.	.	TRBJ2-7	CASKPLGLAITLGRVYEQYF	TGTGCCAGCAAACCACTCGGGCTAGCAATCACCCTAGGTCGGGTATACGAGCAGTACTTC
TRBV4-1	14	.	TRBD1	TRBJ2-7	CASSPPGTGKEQYF	TGCGCCAGCAGCCCACCCGGGACAGGGAAGGAGCAGTACTTC
TRBV5-6	16	.	TRBD2	TRBJ2-1	CASSSLGLAGSSEQFF	TGTGCCAGCAGCTCATTAGGGCTAGCGGGATCGAGTGAGCAGTTCTTC
TRBV5-6	18	.	.	TRBJ2-1	CASSLGVSGWGPYNEQFF	TGTGCCAGCAGCTTGGGAGTTAGCGGATGGGGCCCCTACAATGAGCAGTTCTTC
TRBV6-1	15	few	.	TRBJ1-3	CASSEPGLSGNTIYF	TGTGCCAGCAGTGAACCGGGACTCTCTGGAAACACCATATATTTT
TRBV7-8	21	.	TRBD2	TRBJ2-1	CASSSGGGTSGGSSSYNEQFF	TGTGCCAGCAGCTCCGGAGGGGGGACTAGCGGGGGTTCGAGCTCCTACAATGAGCAGTTCTTC
TRBV7-2	17	once	TRBD1	TRBJ2-7	CASSLGHTGTVSYEQYF	TGTGCCAGCAGCTTAGGGCACACCGGGACAGTCTCCTACGAGCAGTACTTC
TRBV9	14	.	.	TRBJ1-5	CASSVGGSNQPQHF	TGTGCCAGCAGCGTAGGCGGCAGCAATCAGCCCCAGCATTTT
TRBV4-3	12	.	TRBD1	TRBJ2-1	CASSQRDREQFF	TGCGCCAGCAGCCAGAGGGACAGGGAGCAGTTCTTC
TRBV7-6	15	.	.	TRBJ1-2	CASSFRGGFGYGYTF	TGTGCCAGCAGCTTTAGGGGGGGATTCGGCTATGGCTACACCTTC
TRBV9	16	.	TRBD1	TRBJ1-2	CASRPNPGTGGSGYTF	TGTGCCAGCAGACCTAACCCCGGGACAGGGGGCAGTGGCTACACCTTC
TRBV2	15	.	TRBD2	TRBJ2-1	CASSDQAGGDNEQFF	TGTGCCAGCAGTGATCAAGCGGGAGGGGACAATGAGCAGTTCTTC
TRBV7-2	16	.	TRBD2	TRBJ2-3	CASRRLAGGVTDTQYF	TGTGCCAGCCGCAGACTAGCGGGGGGAGTCACAGATACGCAGTATTTT
TRBV6-1	15	.	TRBD1	TRBJ2-7	CASSLREGGPYEQYF	TGTGCCAGCAGTCTTCGAGAAGGGGGCCCCTACGAGCAGTACTTC
TRBV5-4	14	.	.	TRBJ1-2	CASSLWGPNYGYTF	TGTGCCAGCAGCTTATGGGGGCCCAACTATGGCTACACCTTC
TRBV7-8	18	.	.	TRBJ1-4	CASSLARTYRATNEKLFF	TGTGCCAGCAGCTTAGCTAGGACCTACAGGGCAACTAATGAAAAACTGTTTTTT
TRBV6-5	14	.	.	TRBJ1-6	CASSYVEGNSPLHF	TGTGCCAGCAGTTACGTGGAGGGTAATTCACCCCTCCACTTT
TRBV7-8	13	.	TRBD1	TRBJ1-5	CASSIDRGQPQHF	TGTGCCAGCAGCATCGACAGGGGACAGCCCCAGCATTTT
TRBV4-2	15	.	TRBD2	TRBJ2-1	CASSQEAGDYNEQFF	TGTGCCAGCAGCCAAGAGGCGGGAGACTACAATGAGCAGTTCTTC
TRBV19	17	.	TRBD1	TRBJ2-1	CASSTPPGQGTYNEQFF	TGTGCCAGTAGTACTCCCCCGGGACAGGGGACCTACAATGAGCAGTTCTTC
TRBV5-5	14	.	TRBD2	TRBJ2-1	CASSPRTSLDEQFF	TGTGCCAGCAGCCCCCGGACTAGCTTGGATGAGCAGTTCTTC
TRBV6-5	14	.	.	TRBJ2-7	CASSWRGKQDEQYF	TGTGCCAGCAGTTGGAGGGGCAAACAGGACGAGCAGTACTTC
TRBV14	14	.	.	TRBJ2-1	CASSQGRVGGEQFF	TGTGCCAGCAGCCAAGGTCGGGTAGGAGGTGAGCAGTTCTTC
TRBV5-4	16	.	.	TRBJ2-7	CASSLGGAQGFGEQYF	TGTGCCAGCAGCTTGGGGGGTGCTCAGGGTTTCGGCGAGCAGTACTTC
TRBV2	14	few	.	TRBJ2-2	CASSEYPGTGELFF	TGTGCCAGCAGTGAATATCCGGGAACCGGGGAGCTGTTTTTT
TRBV6-5	13	.	.	TRBJ1-1	CASSYSGGTEAFF	TGTGCCAGCAGTTACTCAGGGGGCACTGAAGCTTTCTTT
TRBV4-2	17	.	TRBD2	TRBJ2-4	CASSQPAGGPAKNIQYF	TGTGCCAGCAGCCAACCCGCGGGAGGCCCAGCCAAAAACATTCAGTACTTC
TRBV7-9	12	.	.	TRBJ1-5	CASSLSLGPQHF	TGTGCCAGCAGCTTATCTCTCGGGCCCCAGCATTTT
TRBV6-5	16	.	.	TRBJ2-7	CASSYSPRTAPYEQYF	TGTGCCAGCAGTTACTCGCCCCGGACAGCCCCCTACGAGCAGTACTTC
TRBV4-1	16	.	TRBD1	TRBJ2-7	CASSQPTGTGSYEQYF	TGCGCCAGCAGCCAACCCACCGGGACAGGTTCCTACGAGCAGTACTTC
TRBV7-2	13	.	.	TRBJ1-4	CASSLWEGEKLFF	TGTGCCAGCAGTCTCTGGGAGGGGGAAAAACTGTTTTTT
TRBV30	14	.	.	TRBJ1-5	CAWRDRQTNQPQHF	TGTGCCTGGAGGGACAGACAAACCAATCAGCCCCAGCATTTT
TRBV19	15	.	TRBD2	TRBJ2-1	CASRGLAGGYNEQFF	TGTGCCAGTAGAGGACTAGCGGGAGGGTACAATGAGCAGTTCTTC
TRBV13	16	once	TRBD1	TRBJ1-3	CASSGTGQGAGNTIYF	TGTGCCAGCAGCGGAACGGGACAGGGAGCTGGAAACACCATATATTTT
TRBV5-4	16	once	.	TRBJ2-3	CASSLKGRGVTDTQYF	TGTGCCAGCAGCTTGAAGGGGAGGGGGGTCACAGATACGCAGTATTTT
TRBV5-1	16	.	TRBD1	TRBJ2-6	CASSKTGNTGANVLTF	TGCGCCAGCAGTAAGACAGGGAATACTGGGGCCAACGTCCTGACTTTC
TRBV4-3	15	few	TRBD1	TRBJ2-7	CASSQRTGTPYEQYF	TGCGCCAGCAGCCAAAGGACAGGAACGCCTTACGAGCAGTACTTC
TRBV7-9	14	.	.	TRBJ1-2	CASSLLRVTYGYTF	TGTGCCAGCAGCTTATTACGGGTCACCTATGGCTACACCTTC
TRBV7-6	17	once	TRBD2	TRBJ2-3	CASSLGGSSGITDTQYF	TGTGCCAGCAGCTTAGGAGGCTCTAGCGGAATCACAGATACGCAGTATTTT
TRBV7-2	13	.	.	TRBJ1-2	CASSLSGTHGYTF	TGTGCCAGCAGCCTATCCGGGACACATGGCTACACCTTC
TRBV13	16	.	.	TRBJ1-3	CASSLGRGRSGNTIYF	TGTGCCAGCAGCTTAGGGCGGGGCCGATCTGGAAACACCATATATTTT
TRBV10-1	13	.	TRBD1	TRBJ2-7	CASSRDRVSEQYF	TGCGCCAGCAGTCGGGACAGGGTCTCCGAGCAGTACTTC
TRBV6-5	14	.	.	TRBJ2-7	CASSYSRTSYEQYF	TGTGCCAGCAGTTACTCGCGGACTTCTTACGAGCAGTACTTC